A single sample is the source of the 18 T cell receptor beta chains below, sequenced in a study of response to subunit inactivated influenza vaccine. MiXCR was run by TCRdb on the RT-PCR reads, yielding one entry per CDR3 protein. The sample lists 300,000 to 350,000 distinct CDR3 sequences, roughly 22% seen once, with about 10% in the top ten. Sequencing used PBMCs from blood, obtained about 20 months after vaccination. The source of these receptors is a man in his fifties or sixties who received an inactivated influenza vaccine.

In this sample, this clonotype turned up a few times. The chain employs TRBV14 and TRBJ2-4, with D tentatively TRBD2 (5 bases). The CDR3 is made up of 13 amino acids. Germline V gives CDR1 SGHDN, CDR2 FVKESK. V was clipped by 1 base and J by 13 bases, with 14 bases between them. CDR3 loop: CASSQGLRERQYF. The DNA for the CDR3 is TGTGCCAGCAGCCAAGGTCTAAGGGAGCGACAGTACTTC. The entire variable domain, with the rest obtained from reference TRBV14 and TRBJ2-4, is as follows: EAGVTQFPSHSVIEKGQTVTLRCDPISGHDNLYWYRRVMGKEIKFLLHFVKESKQDESGMPNNRFLAERTGGTYSTLKVQPAELEDSGVYFCASSQGLRERQYFGAGTRLSVL.

This clonotype was found a few times. The chain carries TRBV29-1 and TRBJ2-2, with 8 nucleotides matching TRBD2. There are 17 residues in the CDR3. Germline V gene lookup returns CDR1 SQVTM and CDR2 ANQGSEA. The V segment lost 5 bases and the J segment 6 bases; nucleotides outside the gene matches: 17. The CDR3 loop is CSVRLEDGTRVAGELFF. In DNA form, the CDR3 reads TGCAGCGTTCGCTTGGAAGACGGGACTAGAGTTGCCGGGGAGCTGTTTTTT.

This chain connects TRBV7-2 to TRBJ1-4, with a tentative D call TRBD1 (5 bases). The length of the CDR3 is 14 residues. Germline lookup yields CDR1 SGHTA and CDR2 FQGNSA. Trimming took 6 bases from V and 7 from J, leaving 15 bases between them. Here the CDR3 DNA reads TGTGCCAGCAGAAGAGGCGGGGCAGGTGAAAAACTGTTTTTT. Its translation: CASRRGGAGEKLFF.

V usage is TRBV4-3 and J usage is TRBJ2-1; no firm D call. Germline V gene data show CDR1 as LGHNA and CDR2 as YSLEER. The CDR3 runs 14 residues. The V gene lost 0 bases and the J gene lost 5 bases, with 8 bases spanning the gap. In nucleotides, the CDR3 is TGCGCCAGCAGCCAAGAGAAACTTAACAATGAGCAGTTCTTC. This gives the protein CASSQEKLNNEQFF.

A few counts support this clonotype. The chain uses TRBV5-1 and TRBJ2-7, with 8 bases fitting TRBD1. This CDR3 is built from 13 residues. Germline V CDR1 and CDR2: SGHRS, YFSETQ. Trimming at V came to 0 bases and at J to 12 bases, leaving 8 bases not matched to a gene. The CDR3 DNA follows: TGCGCCAGCAGCTTGGGGGGACAGGAGACATCGTACTTC. Residues: CASSLGGQETSYF.

The rearrangement joins TRBV28 to TRBJ1-2; no firm D call. V was clipped by 7 bases and J by 1 base, with 16 bases between them. Looked up from germline, CDR1 is MDHEN and CDR2 is SYDVKM. The CDR3 totals 15 residues. CDR3 residues: CASISGKYDNYGYTF. The DNA for the CDR3 is TGTGCCAGCATCTCCGGCAAATATGATAACTATGGCTACACCTTC.

This clonotype was recorded a few times. This rearrangement joins TRBV7-2 to TRBJ1-2; D call uncertain. V lost 1 base and J lost 2, with 5 bases in between. CDR1 is SGHTA, CDR2 FQGNSA, per germline. The CDR3 is 13 residues long. The CDR3 DNA reads as TGTGCCAGCAGCTTAGATCAGAACTATGGCTACACCTTC. Translated: CASSLDQNYGYTF.

This clonotype was counted between two and nine times. The V and J genes are TRBV5-1 and TRBJ2-2; D unclear. The CDR3 runs to 13 residues. Trimming pared 1 base from V and 5 bases from J, leaving 6 bases between. Germline V gene sequence: CDR1 SGHRS, CDR2 YFSETQ. In DNA, the CDR3 is TGCGCCAGCAGCTTGTCACTTACCGGGGAGCTGTTTTTT. Translating it yields CASSLSLTGELFF.

Ten or more counts support this clonotype. This sequence joins TRBV12-3 or TRBV12-4 and TRBJ1-1, with 7 bases identical to TRBD1. The CDR3 sequence is 14 residues long. The trim removed 6 bases at V and 1 base at J, leaving 5 bases unmatched. The CDR3: CASRPTGENTEAFF. CDR3 nucleotides: TGTGCCAGCAGACCCACAGGGGAGAACACTGAAGCTTTCTTT.

This chain joins TRBV29-1 and TRBJ2-3, with TRBD2 as a possible D gene (6 bases). This CDR3 region has 14 residues. V was cut by 5 bases and J by 2 bases, with 14 bases left in between. Germline CDR1 reads SQVTM; CDR2 reads ANQGSEA. CDR3 coding DNA: TGCAGCGTTAAGGCGGGATACCTCACAGATACGCAGTATTTT. This sequence encodes CSVKAGYLTDTQYF.

This sequence joins TRBV7-9 and TRBJ1-1; tentative D call: TRBD1 (6 bases). Trimming stripped 6 bases from V and 1 base from J, with 12 bases between. This CDR3 contains 14 residues. Germline loops: CDR1 SEHNR, CDR2 FQNEAQ (reference sequence). CDR3 nucleotide sequence: TGTGCCAGCAGGTTGGACAGCGGGAACACTGAAGCTTTCTTT. Protein product: CASRLDSGNTEAFF.

This clonotype was detected many times. The genes are TRBV29-1 and TRBJ2-1; D not certain. V lost 8 bases to trimming and J lost 0 bases, with 8 bases between them. The CDR3 is made up of 12 amino acids. Germline V gene sequence: CDR1 SQVTM, CDR2 ANQGSEA. The CDR3 coding sequence is TGCAGCCTAGATAACTCCTACAATGAGCAGTTCTTC. Residues: CSLDNSYNEQFF.

The chain carries TRBV27 and TRBJ1-2; D remains unclear. From germline, CDR1 is MNHEY and CDR2 SMNVEV (reference sequence). With 5 bases removed from V and 8 bases from J, the gap between germline ends came to 15 bases. The CDR3 consists of 13 residues. In nucleotides, the CDR3 is TGTGCCAGCAGTGCATATCCCCGGCTAGGCTACACCTTC. It translates to CASSAYPRLGYTF.

The gene calls are TRBV13 and TRBJ1-2; D gene uncertain. Germline-derived CDR1 and CDR2 are PRHDT and FYEKMQ (reference sequence). The V gene lost 5 bases and the J gene lost 4 bases, with 11 bases spanning the gap. This CDR3 has 13 residues. The CDR3 nucleotides are TGTGCCAGCAGCGCCGGCGGATTCTATGGCTACACCTTC. Translating it yields CASSAGGFYGYTF.

This clonotype was seen a handful of times. The chain combines TRBV4-3 with TRBJ2-3, with 11 bases lining up with TRBD2. The CDR3 consists of 16 residues. Per germline, CDR1 LGHNA and CDR2 YSLEER. Losses at the gene ends were 5 bases for V and 6 bases for J; bases not matched to a gene: 10. The CDR3 coding sequence is TGCGCCAGCAGCTCAGACGGACTAGCGGGCTTGGATACGCAGTATTTT. As protein: CASSSDGLAGLDTQYF.

The rearrangement links TRBV18 to TRBJ2-6; D remains unclear. CDR1 and CDR2 from the germline V gene are KGHSH and LQKENI. Trimming took off 1 base at V and 1 base at J, with 5 bases between the two ends. This CDR3 has 15 amino acids. CDR3 DNA sequence: TGTGCCAGCTCACCACAGGAGTCTGGGGCCAACGTCCTGACTTTC. This translates into CASSPQESGANVLTF.

This clonotype was observed a handful of times. The chain is built from TRBV24-1 and TRBJ2-1; 7 bases align to TRBD2. The CDR3 loop spans 15 amino acids. The V gene end was trimmed by 6 bases and the J gene end by 2 bases; junction bases not matched to a gene: 6. Germline V gene sequence: CDR1 KGHDR, CDR2 SFDVKD. The CDR3 nucleotides read TGTGCCACCAGTACCTTAGCGGGTACCTACAATGAGCAGTTCTTC. Protein product: CATSTLAGTYNEQFF.

The chain recombines TRBV20-1 with TRBJ2-5; 8 bases map to TRBD2. Germline V lookup: CDR1 DFQATT, CDR2 SNEGSKA (reference sequence). This CDR3 region has 16 residues. Trimming at V came to 7 bases and at J to 5 bases, leaving 18 bases not matched to a gene. The CDR3 region is CSGTGLAGGVGETQYF. In DNA, the CDR3 is TGCAGTGGGACTGGACTTGCGGGGGGAGTGGGGGAGACCCAGTACTTC.